This T cell receptor beta chain was recorded in a study of blood T cell repertoires in COVID-19. Study-wide background: Sample material is recorded as cDNA or gDNA derived from T cells, B-cell-depleted T cells, or PBMCs.

In the authors' workflow: Estimated nucleated cell counts came from reference gene primer amplification. The method was immunoSEQ multiplex PCR; TCRdb's version includes in-frame clones alone and lacks a portion of them. The D gene and trimming were derived from the DNA, and the V and J assignments and clone size from that table. The table has fewer than 200,000 clones, roughly 78% seen once; the top ten hold approximately 7%. Per the germline V gene, CDR1 is SNHLY and CDR2 is FYNNEI. The CDR3 length is 14 residues. Trimming removed 0 bases at V and 4 bases at J, with 9 bases between. The receptor was isolated from a man in his 70s with active or convalescent COVID-19. Material: peripheral blood. The rearrangement links TRBV2 to TRBJ1-1; weak D call: TRBD1 (5 bases). The CDR3 DNA sequence: TGTGCCAGCAGTGAAGCCGCACAGGCCACTGAAGCTTTCTTT. Its protein is CASSEAAQATEAFF.